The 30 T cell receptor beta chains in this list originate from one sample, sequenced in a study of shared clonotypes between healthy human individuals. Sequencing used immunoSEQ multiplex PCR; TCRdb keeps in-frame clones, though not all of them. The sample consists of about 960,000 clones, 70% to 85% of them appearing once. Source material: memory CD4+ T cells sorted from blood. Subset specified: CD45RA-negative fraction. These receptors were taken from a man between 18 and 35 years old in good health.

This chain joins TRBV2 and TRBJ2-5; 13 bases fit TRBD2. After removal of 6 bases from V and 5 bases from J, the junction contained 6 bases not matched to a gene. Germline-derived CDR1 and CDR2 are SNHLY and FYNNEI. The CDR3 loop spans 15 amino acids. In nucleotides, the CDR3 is TGTGCCAGCAGCGGACTAGCGGGAGCTCGCGAGACCCAGTACTTC. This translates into CASSGLAGARETQYF.

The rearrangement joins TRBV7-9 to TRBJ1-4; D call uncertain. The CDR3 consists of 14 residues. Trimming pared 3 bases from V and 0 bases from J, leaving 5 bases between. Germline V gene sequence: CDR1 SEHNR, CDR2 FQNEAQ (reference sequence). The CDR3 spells CASSFDATNEKLFF. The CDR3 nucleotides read TGTGCCAGCAGCTTCGACGCAACTAATGAAAAACTGTTTTTT. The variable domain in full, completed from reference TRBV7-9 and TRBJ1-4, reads DTGVSQNPRHKITKRGQNVTFRCDPISEHNRLYWYRQTLGQGPEFLTYFQNEAQLEKSRLLSDRFSAERPKGSFSTLEIQRTEQGDSAMYLCASSFDATNEKLFFGSGTQLSVL.

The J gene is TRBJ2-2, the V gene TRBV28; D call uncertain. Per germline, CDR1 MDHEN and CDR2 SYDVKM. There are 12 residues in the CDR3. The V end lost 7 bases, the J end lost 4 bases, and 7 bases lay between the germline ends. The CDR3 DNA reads TGTGCCAGCAACAAACGCACCGGGGAGCTGTTTTTT. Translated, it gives CASNKRTGELFF.

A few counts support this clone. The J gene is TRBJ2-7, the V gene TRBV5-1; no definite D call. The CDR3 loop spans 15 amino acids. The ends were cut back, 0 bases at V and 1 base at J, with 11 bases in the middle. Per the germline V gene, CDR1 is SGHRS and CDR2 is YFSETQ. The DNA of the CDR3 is TGCGCCAGCAGCTTGGCCCCTGAGAGTTCCTACGAGCAGTACTTC. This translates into CASSLAPESSYEQYF.

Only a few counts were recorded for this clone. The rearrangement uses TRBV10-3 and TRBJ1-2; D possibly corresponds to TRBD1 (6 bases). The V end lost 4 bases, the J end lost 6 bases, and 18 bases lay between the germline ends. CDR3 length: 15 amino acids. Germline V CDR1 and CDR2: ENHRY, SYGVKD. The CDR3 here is CAISAQSQGLDGYTF. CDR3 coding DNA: TGTGCCATCAGTGCCCAATCACAGGGCTTAGATGGCTACACCTTC.

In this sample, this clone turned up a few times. Here the CDR3 reads CASSARTGYTYEQYF. The CDR3 region has the DNA TGTGCCAGCAGTGCCAGGACAGGGTACACCTACGAGCAGTACTTC. The V gene is TRBV2, the J gene TRBJ2-7; 8 bases line up with TRBD1. Germline lookup yields CDR1 SNHLY and CDR2 FYNNEI. This CDR3 is 15 amino acids long. V was clipped by 4 bases and J by 2 bases; unmatched bases: 7.

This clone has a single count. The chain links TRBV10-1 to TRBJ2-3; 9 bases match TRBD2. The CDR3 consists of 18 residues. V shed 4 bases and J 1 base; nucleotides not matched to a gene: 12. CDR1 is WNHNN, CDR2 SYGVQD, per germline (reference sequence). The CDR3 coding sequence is TGCGCCAGCAGTGCGGCAACCTTCGCGGGAGGGGGCACAGATACGCAGTATTTT. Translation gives CASSAATFAGGGTDTQYF.

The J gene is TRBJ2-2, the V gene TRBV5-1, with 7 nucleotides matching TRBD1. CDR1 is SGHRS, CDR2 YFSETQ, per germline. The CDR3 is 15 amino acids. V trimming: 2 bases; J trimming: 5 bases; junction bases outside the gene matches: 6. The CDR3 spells CASSFDRVETGELFF. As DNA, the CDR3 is TGCGCCAGCAGCTTTGACAGGGTGGAAACCGGGGAGCTGTTTTTT.

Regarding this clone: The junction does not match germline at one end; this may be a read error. CDR3 protein: CASRVGSEAGELFF. The DNA of the CDR3 is TGTGCCAGCAGGGTAGGATCCGAGGCCGGGGAGCTGTTTTTT. J is TRBJ2-2 and V is TRBV9; no clear D gene. From germline, CDR1 is SGDLS and CDR2 YYNGEE. This CDR3 is 14 amino acids long.

The chain's CDR3 is CATPPLGLNSYNEQFF. In nucleotides, the CDR3 is TGTGCCACCCCCCCCCTGGGCCTAAATTCCTACAATGAGCAGTTCTTC. V is TRBV15 and J is TRBJ2-1; D unclear. The CDR3 runs to 16 residues. Trimming pared 8 bases from V and 1 base from J, leaving 18 bases between. Germline lookup yields CDR1 LNHNV and CDR2 YYDKDF (reference sequence). Filled out from reference TRBV15 and TRBJ2-1, the complete variable domain reads DAMVIQNPRYQVTQFGKPVTLSCSQTLNHNVMYWYQQKSSQAPKLLFHYYDKDFNNEADTPDNFQSRRPNTSFCFLDIRSPGLGDTAMYLCATPPLGLNSYNEQFFGPGTRLTVL.

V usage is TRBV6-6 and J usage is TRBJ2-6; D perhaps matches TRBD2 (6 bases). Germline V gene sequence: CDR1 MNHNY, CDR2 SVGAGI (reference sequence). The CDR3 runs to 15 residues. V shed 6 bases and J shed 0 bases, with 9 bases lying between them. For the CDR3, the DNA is TGTGCCAGCAGGGAGGGATTCTCTGGGGCCAACGTCCTGACTTTC. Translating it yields CASREGFSGANVLTF.

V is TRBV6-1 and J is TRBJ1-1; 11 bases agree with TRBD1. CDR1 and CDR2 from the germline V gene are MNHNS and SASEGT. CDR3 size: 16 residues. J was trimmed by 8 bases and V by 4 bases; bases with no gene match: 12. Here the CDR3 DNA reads TGTGCCAGCAGTGGACAGCGAGGGACAGGGGGTAGGGAAGCTTTCTTT. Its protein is CASSGQRGTGGREAFF.

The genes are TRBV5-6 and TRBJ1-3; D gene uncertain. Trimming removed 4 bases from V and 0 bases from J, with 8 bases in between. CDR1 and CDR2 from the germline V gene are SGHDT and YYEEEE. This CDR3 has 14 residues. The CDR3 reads CASSQPNSGNTIYF. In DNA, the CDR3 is TGTGCCAGCAGCCAGCCAAACTCTGGAAACACCATATATTTT.

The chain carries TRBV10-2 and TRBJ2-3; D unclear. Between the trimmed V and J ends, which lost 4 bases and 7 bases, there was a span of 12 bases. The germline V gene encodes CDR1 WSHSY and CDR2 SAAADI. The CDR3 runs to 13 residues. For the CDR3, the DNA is TGCGCCAGCAGTGGCGCCAGACTCTATACGCAGTATTTT. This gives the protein CASSGARLYTQYF.

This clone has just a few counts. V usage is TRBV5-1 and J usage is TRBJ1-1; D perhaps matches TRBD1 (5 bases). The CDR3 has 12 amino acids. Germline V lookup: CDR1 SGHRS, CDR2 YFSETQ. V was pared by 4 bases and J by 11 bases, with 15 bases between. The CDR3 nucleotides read TGCGCCAGCAGCACCCAGGGTGTCGATGCTTTCTTT. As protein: CASSTQGVDAFF.

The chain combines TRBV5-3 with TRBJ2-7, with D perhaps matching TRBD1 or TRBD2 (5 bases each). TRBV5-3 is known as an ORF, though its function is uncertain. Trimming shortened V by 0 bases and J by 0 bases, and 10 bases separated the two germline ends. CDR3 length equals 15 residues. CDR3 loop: CARSLVAGSSYEQYF. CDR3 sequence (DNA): TGTGCCAGAAGCTTGGTAGCAGGGAGCTCCTACGAGCAGTACTTC.

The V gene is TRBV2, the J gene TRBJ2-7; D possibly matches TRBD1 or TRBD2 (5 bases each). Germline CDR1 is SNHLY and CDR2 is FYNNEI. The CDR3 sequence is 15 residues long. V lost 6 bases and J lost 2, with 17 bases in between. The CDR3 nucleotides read TGTGCCAGCAGCGAGATCCTCTTGGGGGCCTACGAGCAGTACTTC. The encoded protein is CASSEILLGAYEQYF.

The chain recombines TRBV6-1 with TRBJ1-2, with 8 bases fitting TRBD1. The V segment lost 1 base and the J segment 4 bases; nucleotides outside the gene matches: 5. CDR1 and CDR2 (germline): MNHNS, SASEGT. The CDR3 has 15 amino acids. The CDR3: CASSEGRGPIYGYTF. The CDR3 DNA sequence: TGTGCCAGCAGTGAAGGCAGGGGGCCTATCTATGGCTACACCTTC.

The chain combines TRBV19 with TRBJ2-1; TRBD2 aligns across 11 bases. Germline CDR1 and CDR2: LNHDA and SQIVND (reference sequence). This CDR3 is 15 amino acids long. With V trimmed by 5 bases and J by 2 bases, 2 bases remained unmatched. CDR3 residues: CASSLAGGTYNEQFF. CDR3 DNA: TGTGCCAGTAGTCTAGCGGGAGGTACCTACAATGAGCAGTTCTTC.

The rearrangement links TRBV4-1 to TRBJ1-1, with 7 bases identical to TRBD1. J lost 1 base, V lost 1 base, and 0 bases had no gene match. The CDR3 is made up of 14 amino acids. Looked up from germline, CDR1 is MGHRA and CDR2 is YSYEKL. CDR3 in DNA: TGCGCCAGCAGCCAAGGGGACAGGAACACTGAAGCTTTCTTT. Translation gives CASSQGDRNTEAFF.

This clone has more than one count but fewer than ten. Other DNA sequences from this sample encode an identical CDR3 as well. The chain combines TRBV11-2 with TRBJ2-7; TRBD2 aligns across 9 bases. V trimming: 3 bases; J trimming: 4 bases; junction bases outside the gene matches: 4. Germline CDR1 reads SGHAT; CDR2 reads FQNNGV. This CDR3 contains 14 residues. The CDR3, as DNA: TGTGCCAGCAGCTTGACTAGCGGAAAATACGAGCAGTACTTC. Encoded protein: CASSLTSGKYEQYF.

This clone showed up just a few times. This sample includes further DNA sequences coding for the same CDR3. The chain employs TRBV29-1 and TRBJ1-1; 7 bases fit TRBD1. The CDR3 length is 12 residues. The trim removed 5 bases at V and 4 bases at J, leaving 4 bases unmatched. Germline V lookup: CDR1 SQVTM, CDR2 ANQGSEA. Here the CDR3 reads CSVHRGGTEAFF. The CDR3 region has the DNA TGCAGCGTTCACAGGGGCGGCACTGAAGCTTTCTTT.

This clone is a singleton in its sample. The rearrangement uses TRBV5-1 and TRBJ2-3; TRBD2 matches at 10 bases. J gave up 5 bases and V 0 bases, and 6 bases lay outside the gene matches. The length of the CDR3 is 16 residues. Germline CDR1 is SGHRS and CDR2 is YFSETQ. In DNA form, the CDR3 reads TGCGCCAGCAGCTTGGTCCTAGCGGGAGTGGGAGATACGCAGTATTTT. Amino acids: CASSLVLAGVGDTQYF.

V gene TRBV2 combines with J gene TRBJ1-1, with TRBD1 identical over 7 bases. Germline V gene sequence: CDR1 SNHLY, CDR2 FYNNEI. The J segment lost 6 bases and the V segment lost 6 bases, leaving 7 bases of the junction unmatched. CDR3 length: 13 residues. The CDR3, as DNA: TGTGCCAGCAGAACAGGGGTTTGGGCTGAAGCTTTCTTT. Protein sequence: CASRTGVWAEAFF.

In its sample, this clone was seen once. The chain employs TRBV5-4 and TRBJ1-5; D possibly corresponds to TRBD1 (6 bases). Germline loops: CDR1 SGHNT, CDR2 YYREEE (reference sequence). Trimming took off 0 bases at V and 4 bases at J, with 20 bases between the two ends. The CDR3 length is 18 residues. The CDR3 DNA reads TGTGCCAGCAGCTTGGGGGGGAGCGGACAGTCGGGGAATCAGCCCCAGCATTTT. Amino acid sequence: CASSLGGSGQSGNQPQHF.

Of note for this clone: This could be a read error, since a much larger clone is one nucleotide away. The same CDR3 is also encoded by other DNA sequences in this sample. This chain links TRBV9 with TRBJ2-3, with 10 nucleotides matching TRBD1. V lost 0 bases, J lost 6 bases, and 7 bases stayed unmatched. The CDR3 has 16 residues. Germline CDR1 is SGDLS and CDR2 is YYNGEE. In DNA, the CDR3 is TGTGCCAGCAGCGTAGGACAGGGGGCATTTGGTGATACGCAGTATTTT. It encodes CASSVGQGAFGDTQYF.

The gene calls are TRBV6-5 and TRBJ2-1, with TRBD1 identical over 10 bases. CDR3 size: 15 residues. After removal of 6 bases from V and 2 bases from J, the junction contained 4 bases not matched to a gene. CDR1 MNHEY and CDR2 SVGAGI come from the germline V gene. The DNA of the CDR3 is TGTGCCAGCAGCTCCGGACAGGGGGCCTACAATGAGCAGTTCTTC. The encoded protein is CASSSGQGAYNEQFF.

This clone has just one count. The chain's CDR3 is CASSQSPSGVGVNIQYF. Written as DNA, the CDR3 is TGCGCCAGCAGCCAATCCCCCTCGGGGGTAGGGGTAAACATTCAGTACTTC. The rearrangement joins TRBV4-3 to TRBJ2-4, with D possibly TRBD2 on 6 matching bases. Per germline, CDR1 LGHNA and CDR2 YSLEER. The CDR3 runs 17 residues. Trimming removed 2 bases at V and 6 bases at J, with 20 bases between.

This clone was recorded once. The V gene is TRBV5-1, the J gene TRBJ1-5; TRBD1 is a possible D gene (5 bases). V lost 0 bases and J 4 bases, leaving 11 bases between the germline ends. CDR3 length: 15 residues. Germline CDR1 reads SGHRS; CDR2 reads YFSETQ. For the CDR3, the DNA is TGCGCCAGCAGCTTGGACGGCAGGGTAAATCAGCCCCAGCATTTT. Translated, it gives CASSLDGRVNQPQHF.

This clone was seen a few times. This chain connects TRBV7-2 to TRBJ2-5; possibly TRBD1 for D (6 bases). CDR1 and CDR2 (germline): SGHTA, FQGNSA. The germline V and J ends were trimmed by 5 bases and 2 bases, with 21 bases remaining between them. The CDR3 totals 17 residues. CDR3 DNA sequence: TGTGCCAGCAGCCCAGTTAGGGGGAGTTACTTACAAGAGACCCAGTACTTC. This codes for CASSPVRGSYLQETQYF.